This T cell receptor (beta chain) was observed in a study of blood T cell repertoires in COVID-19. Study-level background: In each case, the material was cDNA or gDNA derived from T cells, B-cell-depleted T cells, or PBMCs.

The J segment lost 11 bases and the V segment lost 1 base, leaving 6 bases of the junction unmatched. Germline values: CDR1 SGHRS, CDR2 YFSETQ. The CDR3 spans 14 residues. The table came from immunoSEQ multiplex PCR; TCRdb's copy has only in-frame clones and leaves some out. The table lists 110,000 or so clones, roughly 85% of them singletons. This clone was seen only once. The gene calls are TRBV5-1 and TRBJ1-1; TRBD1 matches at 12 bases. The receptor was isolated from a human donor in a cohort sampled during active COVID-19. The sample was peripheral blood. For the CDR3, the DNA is TGCGCCAGCAGCTTGTGGGGACAGGGGGCGGATGCTTTCTTT. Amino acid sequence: CASSLWGQGADAFF.